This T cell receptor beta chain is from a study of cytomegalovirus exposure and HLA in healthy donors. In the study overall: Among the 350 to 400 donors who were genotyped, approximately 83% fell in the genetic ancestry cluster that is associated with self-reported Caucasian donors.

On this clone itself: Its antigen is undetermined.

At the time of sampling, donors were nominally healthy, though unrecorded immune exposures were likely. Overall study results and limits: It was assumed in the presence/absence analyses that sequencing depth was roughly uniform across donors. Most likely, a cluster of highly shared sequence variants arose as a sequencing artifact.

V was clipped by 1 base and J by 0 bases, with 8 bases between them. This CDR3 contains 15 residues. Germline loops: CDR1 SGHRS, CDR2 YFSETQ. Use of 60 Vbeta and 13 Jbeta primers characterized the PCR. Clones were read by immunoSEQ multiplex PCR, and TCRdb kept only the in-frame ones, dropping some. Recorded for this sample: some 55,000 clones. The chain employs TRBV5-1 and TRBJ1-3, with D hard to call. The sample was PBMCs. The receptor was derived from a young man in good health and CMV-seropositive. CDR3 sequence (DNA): TGCGCCAGCAGCTTGCGGGGAAACTCTGGAAACACCATATATTTT. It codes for CASSLRGNSGNTIYF.